Shown below are 19 T cell receptor beta chains from a single sample sequenced in a study of spatial heterogeneity in lung cancer. Via MiXCR, TCRdb re-called the 5' RACE reads, giving one row per CDR3 protein. The sample has around 110,000 distinct CDR3 sequences; 12% are singletons. Time point described: blood at routine non-recurrence follow-up after resection. The authors sequenced whole RNA from tumor, nontumor lung or frozen PBMC without sorting. The specimen was PBMCs, collected at follow-up. These receptors came from a male donor with early-stage non-small cell lung cancer.

The chain uses TRBV20-1 and TRBJ1-2; D perhaps matches TRBD1 (6 bases). Germline CDR1 reads DFQATT; CDR2 reads SNEGSKA (reference sequence). V was shortened by 3 bases and J by 1 base, with 24 bases between the two germline ends. This CDR3 has 18 residues. The CDR3 sequence is CSASVEIFSGGSNYGYTF. The CDR3 coding sequence is TGCAGTGCTAGCGTCGAGATCTTTTCGGGGGGCAGTAACTATGGCTACACCTTC.

Ten or more counts support this clonotype. The CDR3 loop reads CASGSGTRQYEQYF. The DNA for the CDR3 is TGTGCCAGCGGCTCCGGGACCCGGCAATACGAGCAGTACTTC. The V and J genes are TRBV28 and TRBJ2-7; the D call may be TRBD1 or TRBD2 (5 bases each). The V and J ends lost 8 bases and 4 bases respectively, with 18 bases between them. The CDR3 sequence is 14 residues long. Per germline, CDR1 MDHEN and CDR2 SYDVKM.

This chain joins TRBV15 and TRBJ2-7; perhaps TRBD2 as D (5 bases). Between the trimmed V and J ends, which lost 8 bases and 4 bases, there was a span of 15 bases. The CDR3 runs to 13 residues. Germline values: CDR1 LNHNV, CDR2 YYDKDF (reference sequence). CDR3 nucleotide sequence: TGTGCCACCTCAGGCCAAGCGGATTACGAGCAGTACTTC. Its protein is CATSGQADYEQYF.

In DNA, the CDR3 is TGCGCCAGCAGCCAAGTTGTTGCAGGAAACTCCTACGAGCAGTACTTC. This codes for CASSQVVAGNSYEQYF. The chain couples TRBV4-1 to TRBJ2-7; D gene uncertain. CDR1 is MGHRA and CDR2 is YSYEKL in the germline V gene. Trimming stripped 1 base from V and 0 bases from J, with 13 bases between. The CDR3 has 16 residues.

The chain is built from TRBV30 and TRBJ2-7; D gene unclear. The germline V gene has CDR1 GTSNPN and CDR2 SVGIG (reference sequence). CDR3 size: 11 residues. Deletions cut 2 bases from V and 3 bases from J, with 5 bases between. The CDR3 coding sequence is TGTGCCTGGAGTCAGCTCTACGAGCAGTACTTC. This translates into CAWSQLYEQYF.

This clonotype was seen only a few times. This chain links TRBV5-1 with TRBJ2-1, with 11 bases lining up with TRBD2. Per germline, CDR1 SGHRS and CDR2 YFSETQ. The length of the CDR3 is 15 residues. With V trimmed by 2 bases and J by 8 bases, 6 bases remained unmatched. In nucleotides, the CDR3 is TGCGCCAGCAGCTTACCTAGCGGGGGGATCGATGAGCAGTTCTTC. Translating gives CASSLPSGGIDEQFF.

This clonotype was observed at least ten times. The gene calls are TRBV20-1 and TRBJ2-7, with TRBD2 matching over 7 bases. Germline lookup yields CDR1 DFQATT and CDR2 SNEGSKA (reference sequence). V gave up 7 bases and J gave up 0 bases; unmatched junction bases: 6. This CDR3 has 13 residues. Written as DNA, the CDR3 is TGCAGTGAGGGATCGGGAGGCTCCTACGAGCAGTACTTC. Translated: CSEGSGGSYEQYF.

This clonotype appeared many times. The genes are TRBV7-9 and TRBJ2-2, with D possibly TRBD2 on 5 matching bases. V shed 6 bases and J shed 1 base, with 12 bases lying between them. The CDR3 length is 15 residues. The germline CDR1 and CDR2 sequences are SEHNR and FQNEAQ (reference sequence). The CDR3 here is CASRGVARNTGELFF. Written as DNA, the CDR3 is TGTGCCAGCAGGGGAGTAGCGAGGAACACCGGGGAGCTGTTTTTT.

The V gene is TRBV20-1, the J gene TRBJ2-7; 10 bases line up with TRBD1. Losses at the gene ends were 5 bases for V and 4 bases for J; bases not matched to a gene: 5. CDR3 length: 13 residues. CDR1 is DFQATT and CDR2 is SNEGSKA in the germline V gene (reference sequence). The CDR3 loop reads CSAPGTGVYEQYF. CDR3 DNA: TGCAGTGCTCCCGGGACAGGGGTTTACGAGCAGTACTTC.

The chain joins TRBV3-1 to TRBJ2-1; D is undetermined. The CDR3 is 15 residues long. Between the trimmed V and J ends, which lost 1 base and 5 bases, there was a span of 12 bases. The germline gives CDR1 LGHDT, CDR2 YNNKEL (reference sequence). The CDR3 DNA sequence: TGTGCCAGCAGCCAAGTTAGACACTTGAACAATGAGCAGTTCTTC. It is translated as CASSQVRHLNNEQFF.

V and J are TRBV2 and TRBJ1-5; perhaps TRBD1 as D (5 bases). CDR3 length: 14 amino acids. The germline gives CDR1 SNHLY, CDR2 FYNNEI. Trimming left V 4 bases short and J 5 bases short, with 12 bases between. The CDR3 sequence: CASSGTAQDQPQHF. For the CDR3, the DNA is TGTGCCAGCAGTGGGACCGCACAGGATCAGCCCCAGCATTTT.

This clonotype has a count of ten or more. The rearrangement uses TRBV27 and TRBJ1-6; no clear D. The CDR3 has 13 residues. Germline CDR1 is MNHEY and CDR2 is SMNVEV (reference sequence). V was shortened by 3 bases and J by 10 bases, with 10 bases between the two germline ends. The CDR3 nucleotides read TGTGCCAGCAGTTTTATGGGAAACTCACCCCTCCACTTT. This encodes CASSFMGNSPLHF.

The chain joins TRBV7-9 to TRBJ2-5, with 10 positions matching TRBD1. V was clipped by 6 bases and J by 1 base; unmatched bases: 8. Germline CDR1 reads SEHNR; CDR2 reads FQNEAQ (reference sequence). The CDR3 has 16 residues. The CDR3: CASRRTGTGVQETQYF. The CDR3 nucleotides are TGTGCCAGCAGACGTACCGGGACAGGGGTCCAAGAGACCCAGTACTTC.

This clonotype was recorded a few times. The J gene is TRBJ2-2, the V gene TRBV28, with TRBD1 as a possible D gene (6 bases). V lost 5 bases and J 3 bases, leaving 10 bases between the germline ends. The CDR3 extends over 14 amino acids. Germline CDR1 and CDR2: MDHEN and SYDVKM. The DNA for the CDR3 is TGTGCCAGCAGTCCAGGGACACACACCGGGGAGCTGTTTTTT. It codes for CASSPGTHTGELFF.

This chain joins TRBV20-1 and TRBJ1-4, with D unresolved. CDR1 is DFQATT, CDR2 SNEGSKA, per germline (reference sequence). The CDR3 has 14 residues. The ends were cut back, 1 base at V and 8 bases at J, with 14 bases in the middle. The CDR3 region has the DNA TGCAGTGCTAGAGTATTTCACAATGTCGAAAAACTGTTTTTT. Residues: CSARVFHNVEKLFF.

V is TRBV11-2 and J is TRBJ2-2; a possible D gene is TRBD1 (5 bases). Germline-derived CDR1 and CDR2 are SGHAT and FQNNGV. V was shortened by 1 base and J by 5 bases, with 8 bases between the two germline ends. The CDR3 is 14 amino acids. In DNA form, the CDR3 reads TGTGCCAGCAGCTTAGGCGCAGGGACCGGGGAGCTGTTTTTT. The encoded protein is CASSLGAGTGELFF.

This clonotype was recorded many times. The chain recombines TRBV4-3 with TRBJ2-2; D is uncertain. CDR1 and CDR2 from the germline V gene are LGHNA and YSLEER. This CDR3 has 17 residues. Trimming pared 3 bases from V and 0 bases from J, leaving 14 bases between. The CDR3 nucleotides read TGCGCCAGCAGCCAGGACCCAGGTCTCGCGAACACCGGGGAGCTGTTTTTT. Translated: CASSQDPGLANTGELFF.

This clonotype appeared many times. The chain carries TRBV11-2 and TRBJ2-1, with D possibly matching TRBD1 (6 bases). The germline gives CDR1 SGHAT, CDR2 FQNNGV. The V and J ends lost 0 bases and 7 bases respectively, with 13 bases between them. The CDR3 has 15 residues. CDR3 amino acids: CASSLEQGVWNEQFF. CDR3 bases: TGTGCCAGCAGCTTAGAACAGGGCGTTTGGAATGAGCAGTTCTTC.

This clonotype was counted at least ten times. The genes are TRBV2 and TRBJ1-2; 10 bases fit TRBD1. The CDR3 extends over 15 amino acids. Germline CDR1 is SNHLY and CDR2 is FYNNEI. V was clipped by 5 bases and J by 0 bases; unmatched bases: 3. The CDR3 loop reads CASSRTGGTNYGYTF. CDR3 coding DNA: TGTGCCAGCAGTCGGACAGGGGGGACTAACTATGGCTACACCTTC. Filled out from reference TRBV2 and TRBJ1-2, the complete variable domain reads EPEVTQTPSHQVTQMGQEVILRCVPISNHLYFYWYRQILGQKVEFLVSFYNNEISEKSEIFDDQFSVERPDGSNFTLKIRSTKLEDSAMYFCASSRTGGTNYGYTFGSGTRLTVV.